This entry features one T cell receptor beta chain sequence. 5'RACE with constant-segment primers yielded barcoded, UMI-tagged TCR alpha and TCR beta cDNA libraries. A single record per CDR3 protein comes from TCRdb applying MiXCR to the 5' RACE reads. The sample yields tens of thousands of distinct CDR3 sequences, approximately 15% seen once. This entry belongs to a study of T-cell memory formation after mild COVID-19. CDR3 length: 14 residues. The germline V gene encodes CDR1 SGHVS and CDR2 FNYEAQ. V trimming: 1 base; J trimming: 5 bases; junction bases outside the gene matches: 4. The receptor's source is an adult woman who had mild COVID-19 (a few samples of this study predate the infection). Cell type and time point are not known. Input material: PBMCs or a T cell subset sorted from them (not recorded which). J is TRBJ2-5 and V is TRBV7-6, with TRBD2 identical over 7 bases. The CDR3 spells CASSLGWEGETQYF. CDR3 in DNA: TGTGCCAGCAGCTTAGGCTGGGAGGGGGAGACCCAGTACTTC. The entire variable domain, with the rest obtained from reference TRBV7-6 and TRBJ2-5, is as follows: GAGVSQSPRYKVTKRGQDVALRCDPISGHVSLYWYRQALGQGPEFLTYFNYEAQQDKSGLPNDRFSAERPEGSISTLTIQRTEQRDSAMYRCASSLGWEGETQYFGPGTRLLVL.